This T cell receptor (beta chain) was retrieved from a study of T-cell memory formation after mild COVID-19. This clonotype was observed a few times. Its specificity is unknown. Broader study findings: Contracting clones from day 15 to 85 had balanced CD4/CD8; later expanders favoured CD4+. Some clones that responded turned up in pre-infection memory, which suggests that cross-reactive memory joined in. Mainly in CM and EM were contracting CD4+ clones; CD8+ were in EMRA.

5'RACE primed at constant segments yielded TCR alpha and TCR beta cDNA libraries bearing sample barcodes and UMIs. TCRdb re-derived calls from the 5' RACE reads in MiXCR, one entry per CDR3 protein. The repertoire consists of fewer than 650,000 distinct CDR3 sequences, with less than 25% occurring once and the leading ten covering about 8.7%. This CDR3 has 16 residues. Per the germline V gene, CDR1 is SGHRS and CDR2 is YFSETQ. Unmatched junction bases numbered 13, after V lost 4 bases and J lost 4 bases. The sample taken for sequencing was PBMCs or a T cell subset sorted from them (not recorded which). The V gene is TRBV5-1, the J gene TRBJ2-7; 8 positions match TRBD1. The source is an adult woman who had mild COVID-19 (a few samples of this study predate the infection). Cell type and time point are not known. CDR3 protein: CASSPFGQGMGYEQYF. The DNA of the CDR3 is TGCGCCAGCAGCCCCTTCGGACAGGGAATGGGGTACGAGCAGTACTTC. The whole variable domain, remainder taken from reference TRBV5-1 and TRBJ2-7, is KAGVTQTPRYLIKTRGQQVTLSCSPISGHRSVSWYQQTPGQGLQFLFEYFSETQRNKGNFPGRFSGRQFSNSRSEMNVSTLELGDSALYLCASSPFGQGMGYEQYFGPGTRLTVT.